What follows describes a single T cell receptor (beta chain). Its antigen is not known. A junction boundary mismatches the germline segment, possibly from a read error. This record comes from a study of blood T cells in healthy people across ages. Study observations and caveats: The recorded TCR beta diversity per million T cells decreased in a roughly linear manner with age.

The CDR3 covers 15 residues. Germline CDR1 is MNHEY and CDR2 is SMNVEV (reference sequence). Total RNA, at least 5 micrograms per sample, was extracted from PBMCs. Combining a sample-barcoded 5' primer with a J-beta primer mix, a second PCR ran for roughly 7 to 12 cycles. The template-switch adaptor, which had 12 random nucleotides, put a tag on each cDNA molecule. Sequencing yielded, for each sample, at least 2.5 million paired-end reads carrying CDR3. TCRdb independently ran MiXCR on the 5' RACE reads; one entry per CDR3 protein. The table includes some 900,000 distinct CDR3 sequences, more than 25% detected once.

The chain has TRBV27 and TRBJ1-1, with TRBD1 matching 8 bases. The origin of this receptor is a woman aged 80 or over in good health. The sample consisted of blood. In DNA form, the CDR3 reads TGTGCCAGCAGCTCAACAGGGGGTCTGTACACTGAAGTTTTCTTT. Its protein is CASSSTGGLYTEVFF.